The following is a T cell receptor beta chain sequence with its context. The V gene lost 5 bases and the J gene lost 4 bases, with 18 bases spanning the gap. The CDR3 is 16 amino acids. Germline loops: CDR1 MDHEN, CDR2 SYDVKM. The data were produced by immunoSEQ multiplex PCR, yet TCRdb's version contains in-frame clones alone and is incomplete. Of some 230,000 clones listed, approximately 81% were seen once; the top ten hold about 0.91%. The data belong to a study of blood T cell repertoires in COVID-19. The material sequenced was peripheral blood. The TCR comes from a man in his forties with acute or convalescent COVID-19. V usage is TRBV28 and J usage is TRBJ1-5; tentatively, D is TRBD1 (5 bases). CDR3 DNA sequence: TGTGCCAGCAGTCCAGAGGGACTTCGATGGAATCAGCCCCAGCATTTT. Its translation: CASSPEGLRWNQPQHF.